The clone carrying this TCR beta chain was found many times. Germline CDR1 SGDLS, CDR2 YYNGEE. The CDR3 runs 14 residues. V was pared by 6 bases and J by 1 base, with 7 bases of the junction left unmatched. This specimen comes from a study of early T cells in non-severe SARS-CoV-2 infection. TCRdb recomputed calls from the 5' RACE reads with MiXCR, one row per CDR3 protein. The profile shows roughly 52,000 distinct CDR3 sequences, 8% to 8.5% of them singletons. The sequenced sample consisted of whole blood. The chain recombines TRBV9 with TRBJ2-7; TRBD1 aligns across 7 bases. This receptor was taken from an adult who was a healthcare worker with PCR-confirmed SARS-CoV-2 infection or an uninfected control (not recorded which). The CDR3 DNA sequence: TGTGCCAGCACCATAGGGGACAGTTCCTACGAGCAGTACTTC. As protein: CASTIGDSSYEQYF.